The clone carrying this TCR beta chain was seen a handful of times. What it binds is unknown. This entry comes from a study of regulatory T cells in long-lasting Graves disease. Germline values: CDR1 SGHTA, CDR2 FQGNSA. CDR3 length: 15 amino acids. The ends were cut back, 1 base at V and 4 bases at J, with 14 bases in the middle. Study results and limitations: TRBV28, TRBJ1-2 and TRBJ2-5 were segments that persistent disease favored.

MiXCR, run by TCRdb on the reads, gives a single entry per CDR3 protein. The profile shows roughly 1,000 distinct CDR3 sequences, more than 55% of them singletons. PBMCs provided the RNA from which the TCR library was made. V gene TRBV7-2 combines with J gene TRBJ2-7, with D uncertain. This specimen was peripheral blood mononuclear cells (PBMCs), taken with antithyroid drug treatment, in newly diagnosed or persistent Graves disease (not recorded which). The TCR comes from a female donor with Graves disease. DNA for the CDR3: TGTGCCAGCAGCTTAGACGGATCCTATCTTTACGAGCAGTACTTC. Translated: CASSLDGSYLYEQYF.